The 8 T cell receptor beta chains in this list originate from one sample, sequenced in a study of cytomegalovirus exposure and HLA in healthy donors. Amplification used 60 Vbeta primers and 13 Jbeta primers. Method: immunoSEQ multiplex PCR; TCRdb's copy keeps in-frame clones and lacks some. This sample has roughly 81,000 clones, with over 70% found just once. Material: PBMCs. Every receptor here comes from a boy younger than 18 in good health and CMV-seronegative.

The genes are TRBV29-1 and TRBJ2-3; 7 positions match TRBD1. The CDR3 totals 18 residues. After removal of 7 bases from V and 4 bases from J, the junction contained 23 bases not matched to a gene. CDR1 is SQVTM, CDR2 ANQGSEA, per germline. CDR3 loop: CSAPDRVFTLTRPDTQYF. The DNA for the CDR3 is TGCAGCGCACCCGACAGGGTTTTCACTCTTACCCGACCAGATACGCAGTATTTT.

This clone was observed a handful of times. The V and J genes are TRBV29-1 and TRBJ1-4; 9 bases match TRBD1. CDR3 length: 15 residues. CDR1 and CDR2 (germline): SQVTM, ANQGSEA. The junction had 5 bases not matched to a gene; V was cut back by 2 bases and J by 4 bases. CDR3 amino acids: CSVEKGTGLNEKLFF. CDR3 bases: TGCAGCGTTGAAAAGGGGACAGGGCTTAATGAAAAACTGTTTTTT.

V usage is TRBV2 and J usage is TRBJ1-5; TRBD1 matches 9 bases. The CDR3 consists of 14 residues. Germline loops: CDR1 SNHLY, CDR2 FYNNEI. J gave up 6 bases and V 7 bases, and 7 bases lay outside the gene matches. CDR3 nucleotides: TGTGCCAGCACTAATACAGGGGGCGGTCAGCCCCAGCATTTT. It yields the protein CASTNTGGGQPQHF.

V is TRBV5-1 and J is TRBJ2-3; TRBD1 might be the D (5 bases). V was pared by 6 bases and J by 2 bases, with 13 bases between. The length of the CDR3 is 14 residues. The germline gives CDR1 SGHRS, CDR2 YFSETQ. The CDR3 bases are TGCGCCAGCAACCCCAGGACAACCACAGATACGCAGTATTTT. Protein product: CASNPRTTTDTQYF.

The genes are TRBV2 and TRBJ2-3; the D gene is possibly TRBD2 (5 bases). CDR3 length: 14 amino acids. Trimming removed 8 bases from V and 0 bases from J, with 12 bases in between. Germline V gene data show CDR1 as SNHLY and CDR2 as FYNNEI. The CDR3 sequence is CASGARGSTDTQYF. The CDR3 DNA sequence: TGTGCCAGCGGCGCACGGGGTAGCACAGATACGCAGTATTTT.

This clone was found once. The chain employs TRBV19 and TRBJ1-1; 9 bases are shared with TRBD1. The CDR3 totals 13 residues. In germline, CDR1 is LNHDA, CDR2 SQIVND (reference sequence). V lost 5 bases, J lost 3 bases, and 1 base stayed unmatched. CDR3 sequence (DNA): TGTGCCAGTAGTTGGGACAGGGACACTGAAGCTTTCTTT. Protein: CASSWDRDTEAFF.

The chain carries TRBV25-1 and TRBJ2-7, with 9 nucleotides matching TRBD1. After removal of 3 bases from V and 5 bases from J, the junction contained 8 bases not matched to a gene. CDR3 length: 15 amino acids. Germline lookup yields CDR1 MGHDK and CDR2 SYGVNS. The chain's CDR3 is CASSERRQGGNEQYF. CDR3 coding DNA: TGTGCCAGCAGTGAGCGGAGACAGGGGGGAAACGAGCAGTACTTC.

The DNA of the CDR3 is TGTGCCACCCGGTCGGGGGTCGGGGAGCTGTTTTTT. Translated, it gives CATRSGVGELFF. The chain uses TRBV10-3 and TRBJ2-2, with a tentative D call TRBD2 (6 bases). Germline assignment: CDR1 ENHRY and CDR2 SYGVKD. The V end was cut by 10 bases, the J end by 7 bases, with 13 bases between. This CDR3 comprises 12 residues.